This TCR beta chain was captured in a study of blood T cell repertoires in COVID-19. Study-level background: PBMCs, B-cell-depleted T cells, or T cells were the source of the cDNA or gDNA that made up the material.

How the authors handled the data: Quantification of nucleated cells was approximated via reference gene primer amplification. Sequencing was performed with immunoSEQ multiplex PCR; in TCRdb, only in-frame clones are kept and a portion is missing. V and J calls and clone size follow that table, whereas D and trimming were derived from the DNA. The data show about 340,000 clones, approximately 90% seen once. V was trimmed by 0 bases and J by 7 bases, leaving 19 bases between them. Germline V gene lookup returns CDR1 SGHDN and CDR2 FVKESK. The CDR3 has 17 amino acids. Sequenced material: peripheral blood. This rearrangement joins TRBV14 to TRBJ2-1, with D perhaps matching TRBD2 (6 bases). This clonotype was obtained from a woman under 30 who had recovered from COVID-19. The CDR3 bases are TGTGCCAGCAGCCAAGAGGGGGGTATGGGGCCTCGGAATGAGCAGTTCTTC. Translation gives CASSQEGGMGPRNEQFF.